The present T cell receptor beta chain was sequenced within a study of immune heterogeneity within non-small cell lung tumors. This clonotype has more than one count but fewer than ten. Bulk tumor genomic DNA, around 590 ng per sample, was used as template. Multiple biopsies spaced far apart were taken from each primary tumor during surgery. Enrolled patients presented with newly diagnosed, previously untreated non-small cell lung cancer and underwent curative surgery. Multiplex PCR amplified the TCR beta CDR3 region. Its first round ran for around 10 cycles with 32 V and 13 J primers. TCRdb redid the calling of the multiplex PCR reads with MiXCR, one entry per CDR3 protein. The table includes 15,000 to 20,000 distinct CDR3 sequences, about 30% detected once. V lost 3 bases, J lost 8 bases, and 5 bases stayed unmatched. The CDR3 is made up of 15 amino acids. Germline values: CDR1 SEHNR, CDR2 FQNEAQ (reference sequence).

Sequenced sample: lung tumor tissue. The TCR comes from a man in his forties or fifties with non-small cell lung cancer. The genes are TRBV7-9 and TRBJ2-2, with 11 bases matching TRBD2. CDR3 residues: CASSFSSGRTGELFF. The CDR3 DNA reads as TGTGCCAGCAGCTTTTCTAGCGGGAGGACTGGGGAGCTGTTTTTT.